This entry lists 28 T cell receptor beta chains sequenced from one sample in a study of shared clonotypes between healthy human individuals. TCRdb's copy holds only in-frame clones and misses some; the assay was immunoSEQ multiplex PCR. The repertoire includes more than 450,000 clones, approximately 79% of them detected once, and 10% to 15% sits in the top ten. The sample comprised PBMCs. Receptors were obtained from a middle-aged woman in good health. Some clones in this sample may be carry-over from other donors' samples.

The chain uses TRBV7-9 and TRBJ2-5, with 11 bases matching TRBD1. Looked up from germline, CDR1 is SEHNR and CDR2 is FQNEAQ (reference sequence). V was pared by 5 bases and J by 4 bases, with 6 bases of the junction left unmatched. There are 15 residues in the CDR3. The CDR3 loop reads CASSKGQGVGETQYF. The CDR3 DNA is TGTGCCAGCAGCAAGGGACAGGGGGTGGGAGAGACCCAGTACTTC.

This chain joins TRBV7-9 and TRBJ2-5, with D maybe TRBD1 (6 bases). The DNA end lines up better with TRBJ2-7; the J call may be wrong. Germline V gene lookup returns CDR1 SEHNR and CDR2 FQNEAQ (reference sequence). This CDR3 spans 13 amino acids. The CDR3, as DNA: TGTGCCAGCAGCCACGGACAGACCTACGAGCAGTACTTC. This sequence encodes CASSHGQTYEQYF.

The chain links TRBV6-1 to TRBJ1-5, with 7 bases identical to TRBD1. The CDR3 is 15 residues long. V lost 5 bases, J lost 7 bases, and 11 bases stayed unmatched. Germline CDR1 and CDR2: MNHNS and SASEGT. CDR3 bases: TGTGCCAGCAGTCTCCGACAGGGTTTAGAACAGCCCCAGCATTTT. It yields the protein CASSLRQGLEQPQHF.

This clone came up once. The chain uses TRBV4-2 and TRBJ2-7; D not resolved. This CDR3 region has 15 residues. V was clipped by 2 bases and J by 0 bases, with 11 bases between them. The germline CDR1 and CDR2 sequences are LGHNA and YNFKEQ. The CDR3 sequence is CASSQSHRRSYEQYF. CDR3 bases: TGTGCCAGCAGCCAATCCCACCGCCGCTCCTACGAGCAGTACTTC.

The rearrangement links TRBV11-2 to TRBJ2-3; 7 bases map to TRBD2. Unmatched junction bases numbered 6, after V lost 6 bases and J lost 0 bases. The germline CDR1 and CDR2 sequences are SGHAT and FQNNGV. CDR3 size: 15 residues. The CDR3 DNA reads as TGTGCCAGCAGGCGGTGGGGGGGAAGCACAGATACGCAGTATTTT. It codes for CASRRWGGSTDTQYF.

V usage is TRBV20-1 and J usage is TRBJ2-5; TRBD1 might be the D (6 bases). The CDR3 is 11 amino acids. Trimming removed 5 bases from V and 4 bases from J, with 8 bases in between. The germline V gene encodes CDR1 DFQATT and CDR2 SNEGSKA (reference sequence). This chain's CDR3 is CSAQGPETQYF. The CDR3 DNA reads TGCAGTGCTCAGGGGCCAGAGACCCAGTACTTC.

This clone was observed a few times. V and J are TRBV5-4 and TRBJ1-1, with 8 bases aligning to TRBD1. The CDR3 runs 15 residues. Germline lookup yields CDR1 SGHNT and CDR2 YYREEE (reference sequence). V shed 0 bases, J shed 0 bases, and the junction held 1 base outside the gene matches. Written as DNA, the CDR3 is TGTGCCAGCAGCTTGGCAGGGGGCCTGAACACTGAAGCTTTCTTT. Translated, it gives CASSLAGGLNTEAFF. The full variable domain, in which reference TRBV5-4 and TRBJ1-1 provide the parts outside the CDR3, is ETGVTQSPTHLIKTRGQQVTLRCSSQSGHNTVSWYQQALGQGPQFIFQYYREEENGRGNFPPRFSGLQFPNYSSELNVNALELDDSALYLCASSLAGGLNTEAFFGQGTRLTVV.

This chain uses TRBV19 with TRBJ1-1; D gene unclear. Deletions cut 2 bases from V and 6 bases from J, with 13 bases between. Germline V lookup: CDR1 LNHDA, CDR2 SQIVND (reference sequence). This CDR3 is 14 amino acids long. This CDR3 is CASSINRRDAEAFF. The CDR3 DNA reads as TGTGCCAGTAGTATAAATCGGCGAGACGCTGAAGCTTTCTTT.

V and J are TRBV21-1 and TRBJ2-1. TRBV21-1 is shown as a pseudogene. There are 15 residues in the CDR3. In DNA, the CDR3 is TGTGCCAGCAGCTCCCGGGCTTCACGAGGGGATGAGCAGTTCTTC. Translating gives CASSSRASRGDEQFF.

The rearrangement joins TRBV18 to TRBJ1-3; D may be TRBD1 (5 bases). The V and J ends lost 3 bases and 2 bases respectively, with 8 bases between them. The length of the CDR3 is 14 residues. Germline V gene lookup returns CDR1 KGHSH and CDR2 LQKENI. The CDR3 region has the DNA TGTGCCAGCTCACCTGAACAGGCTGGAAACACCATATATTTT. Protein: CASSPEQAGNTIYF.

This CDR3 reads CSVGPRDTPYEQYF. In DNA, the CDR3 is TGCAGCGTTGGCCCCCGGGACACCCCCTACGAGCAGTACTTC. V gene TRBV29-1 combines with J gene TRBJ2-5, with D maybe TRBD1 (6 bases). The assigned J gene may be wrong: the sequence end matches TRBJ2-7 better. The CDR3 is made up of 14 amino acids. CDR1 and CDR2 (germline): SQVTM, ANQGSEA.

CDR3 loop: CASSSGGQGPSPYEQYF. The DNA of the CDR3 is TGTGCCAGCAGTTCTGGGGGACAGGGGCCTTCCCCTTACGAGCAGTACTTC. V gene TRBV5-5 combines with J gene TRBJ2-7; 10 nucleotides line up with TRBD1. V gave up 5 bases and J gave up 4 bases; unmatched junction bases: 15. Per the germline V gene, CDR1 is SGHKS and CDR2 is YYEKEE (reference sequence). The CDR3 is 17 amino acids.

This clone was seen only once. The J gene is TRBJ1-1, the V gene TRBV18; 7 nucleotides align to TRBD1. CDR3 length: 13 amino acids. The V gene end was trimmed by 6 bases and the J gene end by 0 bases; junction bases not matched to a gene: 1. Germline V lookup: CDR1 KGHSH, CDR2 LQKENI. CDR3 sequence reads: CASSGTVNTEAFF. In nucleotides, the CDR3 is TGTGCCAGCTCGGGGACAGTGAACACTGAAGCTTTCTTT.

The V call is TRBV28, the J call TRBJ1-6, with TRBD1 matching 7 bases. Trimming removed 6 bases from V and 8 bases from J; junction bases left unmatched: 10. CDR3 length: 15 amino acids. The germline V gene encodes CDR1 MDHEN and CDR2 SYDVKM. CDR3 residues: CASSQIDRDHSPLHF. CDR3 DNA sequence: TGTGCCAGCAGCCAGATCGACAGGGATCATTCACCCCTCCACTTT.

The chain links TRBV5-1 to TRBJ2-1, with 9 positions matching TRBD1. The CDR3 extends over 15 amino acids. Germline V CDR1 and CDR2: SGHRS, YFSETQ. V lost 3 bases, J lost 8 bases, and 9 bases stayed unmatched. The CDR3 coding sequence is TGCGCCAGCAGCTCTTATCCGGGACAGGGTGATGAGCAGTTCTTC. Translated, it gives CASSSYPGQGDEQFF.

The V gene is TRBV7-9, the J gene TRBJ2-2; D not resolved. CDR1 and CDR2 from the germline V gene are SEHNR and FQNEAQ (reference sequence). This CDR3 comprises 13 residues. V lost 2 bases and J 3 bases, leaving 4 bases between the germline ends. The CDR3 region is CASSLKDTGELFF. In DNA, the CDR3 is TGTGCCAGCAGCTTAAAGGACACCGGGGAGCTGTTTTTT.

J is TRBJ2-4 and V is TRBV5-1, with 7 bases matching TRBD1. J gave up 0 bases and V 4 bases, and 10 bases lay outside the gene matches. This CDR3 comprises 17 residues. Germline V gene sequence: CDR1 SGHRS, CDR2 YFSETQ. The CDR3 loop is CASSAGTALLAKNIQYF. For the CDR3, the DNA is TGCGCCAGCAGCGCCGGGACAGCCCTACTAGCCAAAAACATTCAGTACTTC.

This clone was observed a single time. Written as DNA, the CDR3 is TGTGCCAGCAGCGTAGAAGGACAGGGGGCGCTTGGAAACACCATATATTTT. Amino acids: CASSVEGQGALGNTIYF. This chain links TRBV9 with TRBJ1-3, with 11 bases lining up with TRBD1. In germline, CDR1 is SGDLS, CDR2 YYNGEE. The CDR3 length is 17 residues. The V and J ends lost 0 bases and 3 bases, in that order; junction bases with no gene match: 5.

The DNA for the CDR3 is TGTGCCAGCAGGGTAAGCGGGGAAAATGAGCAGTTCTTC. Encoded protein: CASRVSGENEQFF. V is TRBV6-1 and J is TRBJ2-1; 7 bases agree with TRBD2. Trimming took 6 bases from V and 7 from J; bases not matched to a gene: 6. The CDR3 has 13 amino acids. Germline V gives CDR1 MNHNS, CDR2 SASEGT.

The chain employs TRBV7-2 and TRBJ2-7, with 9 bases lining up with TRBD1. The germline gives CDR1 SGHTA, CDR2 FQGNSA. J was trimmed by 2 bases and V by 1 base; bases with no gene match: 9. This CDR3 is built from 17 residues. The CDR3 loop is CASSLVHWDRVTYEQYF. CDR3 bases: TGTGCCAGCAGCTTAGTTCACTGGGACAGGGTTACCTACGAGCAGTACTTC. Full variable domain (missing parts from reference TRBV7-2 and TRBJ2-7): GAGVSQSPSNKVTEKGKDVELRCDPISGHTALYWYRQSLGQGLEFLIYFQGNSAPDKSGLPSDRFSAERTGGSVSTLTIQRTQQEDSAVYLCASSLVHWDRVTYEQYFGPGTRLTVT.

The V call is TRBV2, the J call TRBJ2-7, with D possibly TRBD2 on 6 matching bases. CDR3 length: 14 residues. V was shortened by 7 bases and J by 3 bases, with 16 bases between the two germline ends. CDR1 SNHLY and CDR2 FYNNEI come from the germline V gene. The CDR3 coding sequence is TGTGCCAGCACGGTGGTGGGAGGCCTCTACGAGCAGTACTTC. This codes for CASTVVGGLYEQYF.

The chain uses TRBV5-4 and TRBJ2-3, with D uncertain. The V and J ends lost 4 bases and 0 bases respectively, with 9 bases between them. Per the germline V gene, CDR1 is SGHNT and CDR2 is YYREEE (reference sequence). This CDR3 is built from 14 residues. CDR3 loop: CASSGPTSTDTQYF. CDR3 in DNA: TGTGCCAGCAGCGGGCCCACTAGCACAGATACGCAGTATTTT.

This clone was counted between two and nine times. V gene TRBV5-5 combines with J gene TRBJ1-1; the D is unclear. This CDR3 has 13 amino acids. With 1 base removed from V and 1 base from J, the gap between germline ends came to 5 bases. Per germline, CDR1 SGHKS and CDR2 YYEKEE (reference sequence). This CDR3 is CASSLLGNTEAFF. DNA of the CDR3: TGTGCCAGCAGCTTGCTAGGGAACACTGAAGCTTTCTTT. The full variable domain, with the rest looked up from reference TRBV5-5 and TRBJ1-1, is DAGVTQSPTHLIKTRGQQVTLRCSPISGHKSVSWYQQVLGQGPQFIFQYYEKEERGRGNFPDRFSARQFPNYSSELNVNALLLGDSALYLCASSLLGNTEAFFGQGTRLTVV.

The genes are TRBV18 and TRBJ2-1; 12 bases align to TRBD1. The length of the CDR3 is 16 residues. Germline values: CDR1 KGHSH, CDR2 LQKENI. The V gene end was trimmed by 0 bases and the J gene end by 6 bases; junction bases not matched to a gene: 3. The CDR3, as DNA: TGTGCCAGCTCACCACCGGGACAGGGGGCTTCCAATGAGCAGTTCTTC. Protein: CASSPPGQGASNEQFF.

This clone was found a few times. V gene TRBV11-3 combines with J gene TRBJ1-1; D remains unclear. The CDR3 has 13 amino acids. The V gene's germline CDR1 is SGHNT and CDR2 YENEEA. Trimming pared 5 bases from V and 0 bases from J, leaving 7 bases between. The chain's CDR3 is CASSQHMNTEAFF. CDR3 DNA sequence: TGTGCCAGCAGCCAACACATGAACACTGAAGCTTTCTTT.

The V gene is TRBV27, the J gene TRBJ1-2; 10 bases map to TRBD1. Trimming took 5 bases from V and 2 from J; bases not matched to a gene: 2. The germline CDR1 and CDR2 sequences are MNHEY and SMNVEV (reference sequence). The CDR3 has 14 amino acids. CDR3 DNA: TGTGCCAGCAGTCCGACAGGGGGCAACTATGGCTACACCTTC. Translating gives CASSPTGGNYGYTF.

This rearrangement joins TRBV28 to TRBJ2-7; 11 nucleotides align to TRBD2. Germline CDR1 is MDHEN and CDR2 is SYDVKM. The CDR3 totals 13 residues. V trimming: 8 bases; J trimming: 7 bases; junction bases outside the gene matches: 7. The chain's CDR3 is CASGTSGSFEQYF. CDR3 in DNA: TGTGCCAGCGGTACTAGCGGGAGCTTTGAGCAGTACTTC.

This rearrangement joins TRBV7-9 to TRBJ2-2; 8 bases are shared with TRBD1. Germline V CDR1 and CDR2: SEHNR, FQNEAQ (reference sequence). J gave up 4 bases and V 6 bases, and 4 bases lay outside the gene matches. The CDR3 is 14 residues long. In DNA, the CDR3 is TGTGCCAGCAGACCCACAGGGGGCACCGGGGAGCTGTTTTTT. Translation: CASRPTGGTGELFF.